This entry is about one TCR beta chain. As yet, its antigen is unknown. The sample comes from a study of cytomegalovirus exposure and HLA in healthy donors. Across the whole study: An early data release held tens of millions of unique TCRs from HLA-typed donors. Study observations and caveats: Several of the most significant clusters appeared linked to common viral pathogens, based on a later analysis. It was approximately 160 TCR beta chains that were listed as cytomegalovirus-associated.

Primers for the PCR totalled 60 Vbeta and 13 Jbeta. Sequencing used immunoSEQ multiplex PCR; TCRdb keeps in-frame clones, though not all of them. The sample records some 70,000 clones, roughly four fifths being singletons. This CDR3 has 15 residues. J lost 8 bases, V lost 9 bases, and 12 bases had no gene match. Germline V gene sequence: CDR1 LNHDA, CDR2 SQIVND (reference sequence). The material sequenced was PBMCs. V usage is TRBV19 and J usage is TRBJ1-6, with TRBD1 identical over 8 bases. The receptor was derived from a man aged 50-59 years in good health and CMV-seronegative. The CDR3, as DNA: TGTGCCAGCACACCAGAGGGCAGGGGGCATTCACCCCTCCACTTT. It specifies CASTPEGRGHSPLHF.